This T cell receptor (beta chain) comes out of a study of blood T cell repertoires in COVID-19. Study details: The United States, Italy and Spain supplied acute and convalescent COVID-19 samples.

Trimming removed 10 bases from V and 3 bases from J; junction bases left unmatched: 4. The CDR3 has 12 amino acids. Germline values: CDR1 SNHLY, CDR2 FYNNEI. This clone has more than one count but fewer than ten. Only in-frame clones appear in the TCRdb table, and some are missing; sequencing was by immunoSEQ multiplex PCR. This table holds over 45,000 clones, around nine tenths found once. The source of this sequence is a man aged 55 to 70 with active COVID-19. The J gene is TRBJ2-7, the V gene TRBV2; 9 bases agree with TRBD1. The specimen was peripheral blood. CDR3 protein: CANMGQGYEQYF. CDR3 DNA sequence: TGTGCCAACATGGGACAGGGCTACGAGCAGTACTTC.